A selection of T cell receptor beta chains follows, all from one sample in a study of PD-1 blockade in classical Hodgkin lymphoma. Generated by immunoSEQ multiplex PCR, the TCRdb table keeps only in-frame clones and is missing some. The table includes about 58,000 clones, approximately 90% detected once. Material: peripheral blood mononuclear cells (PBMCs), obtained before the second cycle of nivolumab. The receptors originated from a human donor with classical Hodgkin lymphoma. Each CDR3 is given with its conserved first and last residue. Each record gives: J gene, D gene, V gene, clone size, CDR3 protein, CDR3 DNA. The D gene is left open where the match is weak. Not all rows give a size; the values are once, few, many and, for expanded clones, a class.

TRBJ2-3	TRBD2	TRBV6-1	-	CASSQGTSGDYTDTQYF	TGTGCCAGCAGTCAAGGGACTAGCGGAGATTACACAGATACGCAGTATTTT
TRBJ2-7	-	TRBV28	-	CASSFWDTSSYEQYF	TGTGCCAGCAGTTTTTGGGACACCAGCTCCTACGAGCAGTACTTC
TRBJ2-7	-	TRBV2	-	CASSGVLDYEQYF	TGTGCCAGCAGCGGAGTGTTGGACTACGAGCAGTACTTC
TRBJ2-7	-	TRBV4-1	-	CASSPQQGSYEQYF	TGCGCCAGCAGCCCCCAACAGGGCTCCTACGAGCAGTACTTC
TRBJ2-7	-	TRBV14	once	CASSQVTTYEQYF	TGTGCCAGCAGCCAAGTCACTACCTACGAGCAGTACTTC
TRBJ2-7	-	TRBV27	-	CASSWQDGGYEQYF	TGTGCCAGCAGTTGGCAGGACGGCGGGTACGAGCAGTACTTC
TRBJ2-1	TRBD2	TRBV4-2	-	CASSQPGLAAYNEQFF	TGTGCCAGCAGCCAACCGGGACTAGCGGCTTACAATGAGCAGTTCTTC
TRBJ2-7	TRBD2	TRBV27	-	CASSSSSESSGRTYEQYF	TGTGCCAGCAGTTCATCTTCTGAGTCTAGCGGGAGGACCTACGAGCAGTACTTC
TRBJ2-5	-	TRBV5-1	-	CASREVAHGDQETQYF	TGCGCCAGCAGGGAGGTAGCCCATGGGGACCAAGAGACCCAGTACTTC
TRBJ1-1	-	TRBV19	-	CASSIRASTSNTEAFF	TGTGCCAGTAGTATACGGGCCAGCACCTCGAACACTGAAGCTTTCTTT
TRBJ1-1	-	TRBV30	-	CAWAFKGPGEAFF	TGTGCCTGGGCCTTTAAGGGACCCGGGGAAGCTTTCTTT
TRBJ2-3	TRBD2	TRBV7-3	-	CASSLWASGLAGISSTDTQYF	TGTGCCAGCAGCTTATGGGCCTCCGGACTAGCGGGTATATCTAGCACAGATACGCAGTATTTT
TRBJ2-5	TRBD1	TRBV28	-	CASRWNRGVQETQYF	TGTGCCAGCAGGTGGAACAGGGGGGTCCAAGAGACCCAGTACTTC
TRBJ2-7	TRBD2	TRBV4-3	-	CASSGGLGFYEQYF	TGCGCCAGCAGCGGTGGACTAGGGTTTTACGAGCAGTACTTC
TRBJ1-2	-	TRBV9	-	CASSVGEDGYTF	TGTGCCAGCAGCGTAGGAGAGGATGGCTACACCTTC
TRBJ2-7	TRBD2	TRBV4-3	-	CASSQEASGTYEQYF	TGCGCCAGCAGCCAAGAAGCTAGCGGTACCTACGAGCAGTACTTC
TRBJ1-2	-	TRBV5-1	-	CASSLTLQGGGYTF	TGCGCCAGCAGCCTCACCTTACAGGGAGGCGGCTACACCTTC
TRBJ1-4	-	TRBV9	-	CASSARGYPGLKFSEKLFF	TGTGCCAGCAGTGCGCGCGGGTATCCGGGTTTAAAGTTCTCTGAAAAACTGTTTTTT
TRBJ2-2	TRBD2	TRBV7-3	-	CASSLRLAGIGELFF	TGTGCCAGCAGCTTAAGACTAGCGGGGATCGGGGAGCTGTTTTTT
TRBJ1-6	-	TRBV6-5	-	CASRSAGSYNSPLHF	TGTGCCAGCAGGAGTGCGGGCTCCTATAATTCACCCCTCCACTTT
TRBJ2-1	-	TRBV7-3	few	CASSLTGLNEQFF	TGTGCCAGCAGCTTAACAGGGCTCAATGAGCAGTTCTTC
TRBJ2-7	TRBD1	TRBV15	-	CATSRETGGAPYEQYF	TGTGCCACCAGCAGGGAGACAGGGGGTGCCCCCTACGAGCAGTACTTC
TRBJ2-7	-	TRBV16	-	CASSLFGGFYEQYF	TGTGCCAGCAGCCTATTCGGCGGATTTTACGAGCAGTACTTC
TRBJ1-4	-	TRBV21-1	once	CASSKAGTGKNEKLFF	TGTGCCAGCAGCAAAGCCGGGACAGGTAAAAATGAAAAACTGTTTTTT
TRBJ2-5	-	TRBV9	-	CASSVSETQYF	TGTGCCAGCAGCGTATCAGAGACCCAGTACTTC
TRBJ2-1	-	TRBV7-3	-	CASSLSSLTYNEQFF	TGTGCCAGCAGCTTATCTTCTCTTACCTACAATGAGCAGTTCTTC
TRBJ2-2	-	TRBV9	-	CASSGPGAGELFF	TGTGCCAGCAGCGGCCCCGGAGCCGGGGAGCTGTTTTTT
TRBJ2-1	TRBD2	TRBV11-2	-	CASSWPRPSGGINNEQFF	TGTGCCAGCAGCTGGCCCCGGCCTAGCGGGGGGATCAACAATGAGCAGTTCTTC
TRBJ2-6	-	TRBV13	-	CASSSVVGANVLTF	TGTGCCAGCAGCTCCGTGGTGGGGGCCAACGTCCTGACTTTC
TRBJ2-7	-	TRBV13	-	CASSLGRSSYEQYF	TGTGCCAGCAGCTTAGGGAGGAGCTCCTACGAGCAGTACTTC
TRBJ2-1	-	TRBV7-9	-	CATIGVNEQFF	TGTGCCACCATCGGGGTGAATGAGCAGTTCTTC
TRBJ1-1	-	TRBV7-3	-	CASSKQGNTEAFF	TGTGCCAGCAGCAAACAGGGGAACACTGAAGCTTTCTTT
TRBJ2-7	-	TRBV5-4	once	CASSLFRQNHEQYF	TGTGCCAGCAGCTTGTTTAGGCAAAACCACGAGCAGTACTTC
TRBJ1-4	-	TRBV21-1	once	CASRRITVNEKLFF	TGTGCCAGCAGGCGGATTACAGTTAATGAAAAACTGTTTTTT
TRBJ2-1	-	TRBV29-1	-	CSVAPGDNEQFF	TGCAGCGTTGCTCCCGGGGACAATGAGCAGTTCTTC
TRBJ2-6	TRBD1	TRBV30	-	CAWTDPRQGAAGANVLTF	TGTGCCTGGACCGATCCGAGACAGGGGGCGGCTGGGGCCAACGTCCTGACTTTC